The sequence of this TCR beta chain was determined in a study of a mutant IDH1 vaccine in newly diagnosed glioma. Overall study: Treated patients had a mean age of around 40 years and a sex split that was roughly 62% male and about 40% female. Earlier treatment was radiotherapy, temozolomide, or both, with most getting both.

Of note for this clone: Its antigen is as yet unknown.

With 8 bases clipped from V and 2 bases from J, the junction kept 4 bases outside the gene matches. The length of the CDR3 is 13 residues. The V gene's germline CDR1 is MNHEY and CDR2 SMNVEV (reference sequence). The time point denotes: week 5, during vaccination. All doses held 300 ug of mutant IDH1 20-mer peptide, with topical imiquimod. Profiling relied on immunoSEQ multiplex PCR, and the TCRdb table lists in-frame clones only, not all of them. The sample consists of approximately 26,000 clones, 70% to 85% of them appearing once. The sample was PBMCs, taken from a glioma patient whose treatment included an IDH1 peptide vaccine. This receptor was obtained from a man aged 40-49 years with glioma. Some clones in this sample may be carry-over from other donors' samples. The V call is TRBV27, the J call TRBJ2-5; 8 bases match TRBD2. Here the CDR3 reads CASGLAGQETQYF. As DNA, the CDR3 is TGTGCCAGCGGATTAGCGGGGCAAGAGACCCAGTACTTC.